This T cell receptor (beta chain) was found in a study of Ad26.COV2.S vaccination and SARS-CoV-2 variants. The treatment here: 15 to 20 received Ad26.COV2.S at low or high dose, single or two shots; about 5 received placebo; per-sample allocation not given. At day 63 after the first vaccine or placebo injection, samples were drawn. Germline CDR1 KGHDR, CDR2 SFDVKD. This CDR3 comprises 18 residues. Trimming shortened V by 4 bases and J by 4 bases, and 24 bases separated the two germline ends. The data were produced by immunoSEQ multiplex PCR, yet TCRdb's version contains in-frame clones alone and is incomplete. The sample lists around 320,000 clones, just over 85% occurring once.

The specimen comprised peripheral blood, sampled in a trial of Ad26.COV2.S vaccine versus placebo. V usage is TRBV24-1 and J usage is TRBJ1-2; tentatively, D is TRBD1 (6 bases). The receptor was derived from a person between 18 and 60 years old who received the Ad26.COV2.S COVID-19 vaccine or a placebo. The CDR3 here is CATSDRGGGGESGYGYTF. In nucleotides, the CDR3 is TGTGCCACCAGTGACCGGGGAGGAGGGGGTGAATCGGGCTATGGCTACACCTTC.